Following are 6 T cell receptor beta chains from one sample sequenced in a study of cytomegalovirus exposure and HLA in healthy donors. Amplification used 60 Vbeta primers and 13 Jbeta primers. Some clones are missing from TCRdb's copy, which holds only in-frame ones; the method was immunoSEQ multiplex PCR. The data contain some 130,000 clones, around 70% of them singletons. Sequenced material: PBMCs. The receptors were sampled from a man aged 25-45 years in good health and CMV-seropositive.

V and J are TRBV4-1 and TRBJ1-1; D perhaps matches TRBD1 (6 bases). Trimming stripped 3 bases from V and 3 bases from J, with 14 bases between. Germline V gene sequence: CDR1 MGHRA, CDR2 YSYEKL. CDR3 length: 15 amino acids. CDR3 protein: CASSQGPTGYTEAFF. CDR3 nucleotide sequence: TGCGCCAGCAGCCAGGGGCCGACAGGCTACACTGAAGCTTTCTTT.

This chain joins TRBV11-2 and TRBJ2-7; 8 bases match TRBD1. Germline V gene lookup returns CDR1 SGHAT and CDR2 FQNNGV. The CDR3 is 15 residues long. J lost 6 bases, V lost 4 bases, and 11 bases had no gene match. This CDR3 is CASSSIRQGASEQYF. CDR3 DNA: TGTGCCAGCAGCTCTATCAGGCAGGGGGCGTCCGAGCAGTACTTC. Using reference TRBV11-2 and TRBJ2-7 for the parts outside the CDR3, the full variable domain is EAGVAQSPRYKIIEKRQSVAFWCNPISGHATLYWYQQILGQGPKLLIQFQNNGVVDDSQLPKDRFSAERLKGVDSTLKIQPAKLEDSAVYLCASSSIRQGASEQYFGPGTRLTVT.

This chain connects TRBV29-1 to TRBJ2-5, with 8 bases fitting TRBD2. Looked up from germline, CDR1 is SQVTM and CDR2 is ANQGSEA. Trimming at V came to 8 bases and at J to 5 bases, leaving 19 bases not matched to a gene. The CDR3 has 16 residues. The CDR3 region has the DNA TGCAGCACAACCGGGACTAGGGATGGCCCCTCGGAGACCCAGTACTTC. Its protein is CSTTGTRDGPSETQYF.

This rearrangement joins TRBV10-3 to TRBJ2-1; 7 bases are shared with TRBD2. CDR3 length: 13 amino acids. The germline CDR1 and CDR2 sequences are ENHRY and SYGVKD. V shed 10 bases, J shed 7 bases, and the junction held 10 bases outside the gene matches. The CDR3 is CATLAFLGNEQFF. For the CDR3, the DNA is TGTGCCACACTAGCGTTCCTAGGGAATGAGCAGTTCTTC.

The chain couples TRBV6-6 to TRBJ2-5; the D gene is possibly TRBD2 (6 bases). The germline gives CDR1 MNHNY, CDR2 SVGAGI (reference sequence). V dropped 6 bases and J dropped 5 bases, with 16 bases sitting between them. This CDR3 is built from 14 residues. Written as DNA, the CDR3 is TGTGCCAGCAGCTTACCCCGAGGGAGGGAGACCCAGTACTTC. Protein: CASSLPRGRETQYF.

The rearrangement links TRBV6-4 to TRBJ2-3, with 8 positions matching TRBD1. V shed 4 bases and J 2 bases; nucleotides not matched to a gene: 5. Per germline, CDR1 MRHNA and CDR2 SNTAGT. The CDR3 has 15 amino acids. This chain's CDR3 is CASSGGQGVTDTQYF. DNA for the CDR3: TGTGCCAGCAGTGGTGGACAGGGAGTCACAGATACGCAGTATTTT.